This entry lists 13 T cell receptor beta chains sequenced from one sample in a study of T cell repertoires in cytomegalovirus infection. A single record per CDR3 protein comes from TCRdb applying MiXCR to the reads. The data hold hundreds of thousands of distinct CDR3 sequences, with around a third observed a single time. These TCRs are of unknown antigen specificity. Sequenced here: cultured PBMCs, sampled from culture after CMV antigen stimulation. The receptors derive from a human donor in good health (CMV status not recorded). Some clones in this sample may be carry-over from other donors' samples.

This clonotype was detected only a few times. The genes are TRBV2 and TRBJ2-7, with D maybe TRBD1 (6 bases). CDR3 length: 14 residues. V shed 7 bases and J shed 2 bases, with 15 bases lying between them. Germline V gene lookup returns CDR1 SNHLY and CDR2 FYNNEI. Here the CDR3 DNA reads TGTGCCAGCAAAGCCGACAGGCCAACCTACGAGCAGTACTTC. Amino acid sequence: CASKADRPTYEQYF.

This sequence joins TRBV7-8 and TRBJ2-1; no clear D. CDR3 length: 14 amino acids. Germline V gene lookup returns CDR1 SGHVS and CDR2 FQNEAQ. V lost 5 bases to trimming and J lost 8 bases, with 16 bases between them. CDR3 sequence (DNA): TGTGCCAGCAGCCTCCTCACTTCTTCGGATGAGCAGTTCTTC. This sequence encodes CASSLLTSSDEQFF.

This clonotype showed up just a few times. The chain carries TRBV6-6 and TRBJ2-5; 9 bases align to TRBD1. Trimming cost V 6 bases and J 5 bases; bases outside gene matches: 7. The CDR3 loop spans 14 amino acids. Germline assignment: CDR1 MNHNY and CDR2 SVGAGI (reference sequence). The CDR3, as DNA: TGTGCCAGCAGCATAAACAGGGGGCTGGAGACCCAGTACTTC. Its translation: CASSINRGLETQYF.

This clonotype was observed once. The chain employs TRBV5-1 and TRBJ2-3; 10 nucleotides line up with TRBD2. Per the germline V gene, CDR1 is SGHRS and CDR2 is YFSETQ. The CDR3 runs to 14 residues. The J segment lost 6 bases and the V segment lost 2 bases, leaving 3 bases of the junction unmatched. In DNA form, the CDR3 reads TGCGCCAGCAGCTTTCTAGCGGGGGCCGATACGCAGTATTTT. This sequence encodes CASSFLAGADTQYF.

The chain uses TRBV20-1 and TRBJ2-1, with D tentatively TRBD1 (5 bases). V lost 7 bases and J 3 bases, leaving 13 bases between the germline ends. Germline loops: CDR1 DFQATT, CDR2 SNEGSKA (reference sequence). CDR3 size: 13 residues. The CDR3 region is CSVSAGRYNEQFF. In nucleotides, the CDR3 is TGCAGTGTAAGCGCAGGGCGCTACAATGAGCAGTTCTTC.

CDR3 sequence (DNA): TGCAGTGCGAGGGAGGCTAGCGGGGATCAAGAGACCCAGTACTTC. It is translated as CSAREASGDQETQYF. The chain has TRBV20-1 and TRBJ2-5, with 9 bases identical to TRBD2. Germline values: CDR1 DFQATT, CDR2 SNEGSKA (reference sequence). Unmatched junction bases numbered 10, after V lost 6 bases and J lost 2 bases. CDR3 length: 15 residues.

The V gene is TRBV7-6, the J gene TRBJ2-7; D not resolved. Germline assignment: CDR1 SGHVS and CDR2 FNYEAQ. This CDR3 region has 12 residues. The germline V and J ends were trimmed by 3 bases and 5 bases, with 8 bases remaining between them. This CDR3 reads CASSLGPHEQYF. CDR3 nucleotides: TGTGCCAGCAGCTTGGGCCCCCACGAGCAGTACTTC.

V is TRBV11-2 and J is TRBJ1-3; D not resolved. This CDR3 comprises 16 residues. Germline values: CDR1 SGHAT, CDR2 FQNNGV. V was trimmed by 2 bases and J by 2 bases, leaving 13 bases between them. The CDR3 DNA reads TGTGCCAGCAGCTTAATGCAACGGTCCGCTGGAAACACCATATATTTT. Translation: CASSLMQRSAGNTIYF.

This clonotype occurred a few times. The chain recombines TRBV7-2 with TRBJ2-7, with D unclear. CDR1 and CDR2 from the germline V gene are SGHTA and FQGNSA. This CDR3 has 14 residues. The V and J ends lost 1 base and 2 bases respectively, with 9 bases between them. CDR3 region: CASSLEPGPYEQYF. As DNA, the CDR3 is TGTGCCAGCAGCTTAGAGCCAGGCCCCTACGAGCAGTACTTC.

The chain recombines TRBV7-9 with TRBJ1-5; the D gene is possibly TRBD1 (6 bases). The CDR3 consists of 16 residues. Germline lookup yields CDR1 SEHNR and CDR2 FQNEAQ (reference sequence). Trimming left V 1 base short and J 7 bases short, with 17 bases between. As DNA, the CDR3 is TGTGCCAGCAGCTTAGGGTTGTCGGGGGCGAGCCAGCCCCAGCATTTT. It specifies CASSLGLSGASQPQHF.

The chain uses TRBV4-1 and TRBJ1-4, with a tentative D call TRBD1 (5 bases). The CDR3 is 16 amino acids. CDR1 and CDR2 (germline): MGHRA, YSYEKL. Trimming removed 5 bases from V and 7 bases from J, with 20 bases in between. The CDR3 nucleotides read TGCGCCAGCAGCACCCGACGGACACCTCTGGGTGAAAAACTGTTTTTT. Translation gives CASSTRRTPLGEKLFF.

This clonotype was counted a few times. V is TRBV7-9 and J is TRBJ2-7, with D tentatively TRBD1 (6 bases). V was trimmed by 1 base and J by 5 bases, leaving 15 bases between them. This CDR3 contains 15 residues. The germline V gene has CDR1 SEHNR and CDR2 FQNEAQ (reference sequence). The CDR3 region is CASSLGSAGANEQYF. For the CDR3, the DNA is TGTGCCAGCAGCTTAGGTTCCGCAGGGGCGAACGAGCAGTACTTC. The full variable domain, its missing parts supplied by reference TRBV7-9 and TRBJ2-7, is DTGVSQNPRHKITKRGQNVTFRCDPISEHNRLYWYRQTLGQGPEFLTYFQNEAQLEKSRLLSDRFSAERPKGSFSTLEIQRTEQGDSAMYLCASSLGSAGANEQYFGPGTRLTVT.

This clonotype was detected many times. This chain uses TRBV7-2 with TRBJ1-2; D is unresolved. CDR1 is SGHTA and CDR2 is FQGNSA in the germline V gene. The CDR3 is 14 residues long. V lost 4 bases to trimming and J lost 4 bases, with 13 bases between them. The CDR3 DNA follows: TGTGCCAGCAGCTACGGACGGACCCTCTATGGCTACACCTTC. Protein sequence: CASSYGRTLYGYTF.